This T cell receptor beta chain appears in the sequencing data of a study of technical replicates of blood from a few donors. Measured with immunoSEQ multiplex PCR; TCRdb has only the in-frame clones, and not every one. This table has more than 10,000 clones, about 94% appearing once. This TCR came from a human donor in good health. Sequenced sample: PBMCs.

The CDR3 bases are TGTGCCAGTAGTATAGCGAGGGATCCCTACAATGAGCAGTTCTTC. Translation gives CASSIARDPYNEQFF. The chain couples TRBV19 to TRBJ2-1, with a possible D match to TRBD2 (5 bases). Per the germline V gene, CDR1 is LNHDA and CDR2 is SQIVND (reference sequence). This CDR3 has 15 residues. The V end lost 1 base, the J end lost 2 bases, and 9 bases lay between the germline ends.